This T cell receptor (beta chain) is from a study of shared clonotypes between healthy human individuals. The repertoire was sequenced with immunoSEQ multiplex PCR; TCRdb's copy has only in-frame clones and lacks some. Of about 2 million clones listed, approximately 94% are singletons. Trimming removed 2 bases from V and 0 bases from J, with 4 bases in between. This CDR3 spans 13 amino acids. The germline V gene has CDR1 SGHDT and CDR2 YYEEEE. Naive CD8 cells, CD45RO-negative and positively selected for CCR7, excluded terminally differentiated effector memory CD45RA+ cells. Concerning this clone: Its antigen remains unknown. Other DNA sequences in this specimen translate into the identical CDR3.

General study results and limits: Only a few donors were included, so the genetic and exposure-history diversity represented was limited.

The TCR comes from a man younger than 30 in good health. Sample: naive CD8+ T cells sorted from blood. This chain uses TRBV5-6 with TRBJ2-3; D gene uncertain. The CDR3 loop reads CASSFSSTDTQYF. The CDR3 DNA reads TGTGCCAGCAGCTTTTCGAGCACAGATACGCAGTATTTT. Looking up the rest from reference TRBV5-6 and TRBJ2-3 gives the full variable domain: DAGVTQSPTHLIKTRGQQVTLRCSPKSGHDTVSWYQQALGQGPQFIFQYYEEEERQRGNFPDRFSGHQFPNYSSELNVNALLLGDSALYLCASSFSSTDTQYFGPGTRLTVL.